This T cell receptor (beta chain) was documented in a study of blood T cell repertoires in COVID-19 (dated by TCRdb to about 2020). Regarding the research as a whole: Samples covering the acute and convalescent phases of COVID-19 were provided by collaborators in the United States, Italy and Spain. The material from the prospective study consisted of cDNA or gDNA derived from T cells, B-cell-depleted T cells, or PBMCs. The dataset comprised deeply sampled blood TCRbeta repertoires from subjects exposed to, actively infected with, or recovered from COVID-19. The repertoires were released in a freely available public database meant as a resource for research on the immune response to SARS-CoV-2. Samples came from the ongoing ImmuneRACE study (first 160 participants) plus 1,254 subjects from 6 global collaborators. Sample metadata almost always included a de-identified subject ID, COVID-19 status, age in years and sex. Where available, HLA class I and class II types were taken from metadata supplied by the sample provider and were not determined by assay-based typing.

Beyond this particular receptor, the publication reports: How much clinical and demographic metadata was included differed by source and by participant, and the metadata was provided uncurated.

Of note for this clone: The antigen it recognizes is unknown. No quality values exist for individual bases; no much larger clone is one base distant.

TCRbeta CDR3 regions were amplified from genomic DNA by means of the immunoSEQ Assay, a bias-controlled multiplex PCR. In the original analysis: The number of nucleated cells in each sample was estimated by amplification of reference gene primers within the assay. Sequence reads were collapsed and filtered to measure the absolute abundance of every unique TCRbeta CDR3 rearrangement. Productive Simpson clonality was computed per sample as the square root of Simpson's diversity index over productive rearrangements. This is the immuneACCESS table as TCRdb keeps it, with only in-frame sequences that have V and J called. A part of the clones is gone; compared with another copy, unresolved V genes explain less than half, and the rest is unexplained. Clonal size and the V and J genes are those of that table, whereas D and trimming came from the DNA. The sample includes 170,000 or so clones, with more than 75% observed a single time. The ten largest account for around 1% of the sample.

V is reduced by 0 bases and J by 4 bases, leaving a spacing of 16 bases between them. CDR1 WSHSY and CDR2 SAAADI were looked up in the germline V gene. The CDR3 holds 17 amino acids from the cysteine to the phenylalanine. Only the CDR3 DNA is retained, 51 bases long and in frame from the first base. A second Seattle source provided samples from volunteer blood donors who had recovered from COVID-19. Each collaborating institution followed its own protocols to collect whole blood in K2EDTA tubes. For TCRbeta analysis, collaborators shipped samples in one of three forms: frozen whole blood, isolated PBMCs, or DNA extracted from either of those sample types.

What was sequenced was peripheral blood. The clonotype was recovered from a woman under 30 who had recovered from COVID-19. This sequence uses TRBV10-2 and TRBJ2-1; the best D guess is TRBD1, with 6 bases matching. The sequenced DNA: TGCGCCAGCAGTGAGTCTCCCAGGACAGCGATGTACAATGAGCAGTTCTTC. This encodes CASSESPRTAMYNEQFF.